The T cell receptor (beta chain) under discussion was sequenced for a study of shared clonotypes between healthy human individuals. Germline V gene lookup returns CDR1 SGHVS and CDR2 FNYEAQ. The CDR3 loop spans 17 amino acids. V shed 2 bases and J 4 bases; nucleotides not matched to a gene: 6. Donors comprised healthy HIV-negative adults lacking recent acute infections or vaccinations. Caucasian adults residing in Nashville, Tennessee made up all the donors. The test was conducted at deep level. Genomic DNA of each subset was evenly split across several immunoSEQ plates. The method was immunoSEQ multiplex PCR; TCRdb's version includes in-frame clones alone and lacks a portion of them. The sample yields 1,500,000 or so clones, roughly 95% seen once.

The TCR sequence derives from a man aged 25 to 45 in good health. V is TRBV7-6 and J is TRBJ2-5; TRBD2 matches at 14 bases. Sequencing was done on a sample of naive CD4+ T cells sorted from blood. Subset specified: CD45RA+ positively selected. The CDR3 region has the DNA TGTGCCAGCAGCTTAAGGACTAGCGGGAGGATTCTAGAGACCCAGTACTTC. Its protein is CASSLRTSGRILETQYF.